The sample holds a few counts of the clone carrying this T cell receptor (beta chain). Its antigen is still unknown. The sample's time point: persistent/refractory GD, antithyroid drugs over 5 years with positive TRAb. Extracted PBMC RNA gave rise to the TCR library. By American Thyroid Association guidelines, Graves' disease was diagnosed in the cohort. A peripheral blood sample, approximately 10 milliliters in volume, was drawn into EDTA tubes. This specimen comes from a study of regulatory T cells in long-lasting Graves disease. Overall study results and limits: Among the persistent patients, 2,741 public clonotypes were shared, more than the 966 shared among new patients. The sample size was small, and this may have reduced accuracy.

The CDR3 runs to 13 residues. V was shortened by 0 bases and J by 6 bases, with 11 bases between the two germline ends. Germline CDR1 reads GTSNPN; CDR2 reads SVGIG (reference sequence). According to the study, TCR beta libraries were built with iRepertoire HTBI primers and CDR3-region Arm-PCR. MiXCR was run by TCRdb on the multiplex PCR reads, yielding one entry per CDR3 protein. This table has hundreds of thousands of distinct CDR3 sequences, around 30% appearing once. This sample comprised peripheral blood mononuclear cells (PBMCs), obtained when the disease was refractory, from a patient treated with antithyroid drugs. The J gene is TRBJ1-2, the V gene TRBV30, with D possibly matching TRBD1 (5 bases). The sequence was collected from a female donor with Graves disease. The CDR3 is CAWSVPPGHGYTF. The CDR3, as DNA: TGTGCCTGGAGTGTACCTCCGGGGCATGGCTACACCTTC.